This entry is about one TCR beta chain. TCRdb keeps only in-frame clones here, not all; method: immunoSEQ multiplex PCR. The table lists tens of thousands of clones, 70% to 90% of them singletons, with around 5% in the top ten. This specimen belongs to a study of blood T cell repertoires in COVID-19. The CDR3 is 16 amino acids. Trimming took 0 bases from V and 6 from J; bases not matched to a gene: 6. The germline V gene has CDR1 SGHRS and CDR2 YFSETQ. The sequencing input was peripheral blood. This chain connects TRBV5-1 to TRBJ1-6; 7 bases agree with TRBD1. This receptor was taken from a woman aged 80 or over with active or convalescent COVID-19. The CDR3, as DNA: TGCGCCAGCAGCTTGGGATCAGGGGGTGGTAATTCACCCCTCCACTTT. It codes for CASSLGSGGGNSPLHF. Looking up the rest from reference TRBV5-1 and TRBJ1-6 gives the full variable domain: KAGVTQTPRYLIKTRGQQVTLSCSPISGHRSVSWYQQTPGQGLQFLFEYFSETQRNKGNFPGRFSGRQFSNSRSEMNVSTLELGDSALYLCASSLGSGGGNSPLHFGNGTRLTVT.